This TCR beta chain was captured in a study of identifying expanded T cells in peripheral blood. Study-wide results and limits: Over two and four weeks, about 15 and 19 clones changed, versus around 1.2 between replicates. Variance in clone template counts between approximately two-week samples significantly increased with total template count across all healthy donors.

Sequencing was performed with immunoSEQ multiplex PCR; in TCRdb, only in-frame clones are kept and a portion is missing. The table lists roughly 90,000 clones, roughly 85% of them singletons. No infections or other immune events were documented during collection. The ends were cut back, 1 base at V and 0 bases at J, with 12 bases in the middle. The CDR3 is made up of 16 amino acids. Germline assignment: CDR1 SGHNT and CDR2 YENEEA. With regard to this clone: Its antigen is undetermined.

Sequenced: blood. The chain combines TRBV11-3 with TRBJ1-1; D possibly corresponds to TRBD1 (5 bases). The TCR originated in a person aged 18-69 years in good health. The DNA for the CDR3 is TGTGCCAGCAGCTTAGGGTGGCGGGGACTGAACACTGAAGCTTTCTTT. This sequence encodes CASSLGWRGLNTEAFF. Full variable domain (rest looked up from reference TRBV11-3 and TRBJ1-1): EAGVVQSPRYKIIEKKQPVAFWCNPISGHNTLYWYLQNLGQGPELLIRYENEEAVDDSQLPKDRFSAERLKGVDSTLKIQPAELGDSAVYLCASSLGWRGLNTEAFFGQGTRLTVV.